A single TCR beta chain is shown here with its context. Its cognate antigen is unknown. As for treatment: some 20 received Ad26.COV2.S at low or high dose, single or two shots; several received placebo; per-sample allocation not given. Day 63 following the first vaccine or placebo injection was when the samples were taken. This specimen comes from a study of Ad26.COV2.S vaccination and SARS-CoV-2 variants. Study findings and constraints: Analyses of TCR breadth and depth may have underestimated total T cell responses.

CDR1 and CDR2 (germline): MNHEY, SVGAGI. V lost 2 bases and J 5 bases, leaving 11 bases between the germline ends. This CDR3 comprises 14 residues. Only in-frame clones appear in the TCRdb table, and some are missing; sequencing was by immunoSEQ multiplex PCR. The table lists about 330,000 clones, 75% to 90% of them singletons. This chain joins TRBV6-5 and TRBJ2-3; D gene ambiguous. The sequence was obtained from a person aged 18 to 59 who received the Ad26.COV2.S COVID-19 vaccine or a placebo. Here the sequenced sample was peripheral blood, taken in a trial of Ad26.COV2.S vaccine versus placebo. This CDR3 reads CASSYNWQLDTQYF. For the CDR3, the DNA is TGTGCCAGCAGTTACAATTGGCAATTAGATACGCAGTATTTT.